Listed below are T cell receptor beta chains from one sample, sequenced in a study of OX40 agonist ivuxolimab in advanced cancers. The assay was immunoSEQ multiplex PCR, and TCRdb's table has in-frame clones only and misses some. The sample includes about 65,000 clones, roughly 84% of them seen just once. The specimen was CD4+ or CD8+ T cells sorted from blood, collected in a trial of the OX40 agonist ivuxolimab. The receptors were sampled from an adult with an advanced solid tumor such as melanoma, head and neck, liver or kidney cancer. CDR3s include the opening cysteine and the closing phenylalanine or tryptophan. A D gene is named only where the DNA matches it firmly. Size is stated for part of the rows, as once, few or many counts, or as a class when the clone is expanded.

size,D,J,V,CDR3,DNA
.,.,TRBJ2-3,TRBV11-2,CASSLSPRGTDTQYF,TGTGCCAGCAGCTTAAGCCCGCGGGGCACAGATACGCAGTATTTT
.,.,TRBJ1-5,TRBV27,CASSLRAVRGRDGTLSNQPQHF,TGTGCCAGCAGTTTAAGGGCGGTCCGGGGCAGGGATGGAACTCTTAGCAATCAGCCCCAGCATTTT
.,TRBD1,TRBJ1-2,TRBV5-1,CASSVTGQATGYTF,TGCGCCAGCAGCGTCACCGGACAGGCGACCGGCTACACCTTC
.,TRBD2,TRBJ2-7,TRBV10-3,CAIRGAGSSYEQYF,TGTGCCATCAGGGGAGCGGGGAGCTCCTACGAGCAGTACTTC
.,.,TRBJ1-2,TRBV7-9,CASSLDLQGHGYTF,TGTGCCAGCAGCTTAGATCTACAGGGACATGGCTACACCTTC
.,TRBD2,TRBJ2-7,TRBV7-8,CASSPPGGGSYEQYF,TGTGCCAGCAGCCCCCCGGGGGGGGGTTCCTACGAGCAGTACTTC
.,TRBD1,TRBJ1-2,TRBV6-5,CASSLQGRDGYTF,TGTGCCAGCAGCCTACAGGGGCGGGATGGCTACACCTTC
.,TRBD2,TRBJ2-5,TRBV5-1,CASSRTSGGAQETQYF,TGCGCCAGCAGCCGGACTAGCGGGGGGGCCCAAGAGACCCAGTACTTC
.,TRBD1,TRBJ1-1,TRBV19,CASSISGTANTEAFF,TGTGCCAGTAGTATCTCCGGGACAGCGAACACTGAAGCTTTCTTT
.,.,TRBJ2-7,TRBV6-1,CASTQLPTYEQYF,TGTGCCAGCACCCAACTACCCACCTACGAGCAGTACTTC
.,TRBD1,TRBJ2-2,TRBV9,CASSSRDSNTGELFF,TGTGCCAGCAGTTCCCGGGACAGTAACACCGGGGAGCTGTTTTTT
once,TRBD2,TRBJ2-1,TRBV7-3,CASSPVGTSVPHEQFF,TGTGCCAGCAGCCCCGTCGGGACTAGCGTCCCCCATGAGCAGTTCTTC
.,TRBD2,TRBJ2-7,TRBV11-2,CASSSLSGRGSYEQYF,TGTGCCAGCAGCTCTTTGAGCGGGCGGGGGAGCTACGAGCAGTACTTC